This T cell receptor beta chain was sequenced during a study of shared clonotypes between healthy human individuals. Donors comprised healthy HIV-negative adults lacking recent acute infections or vaccinations. It was into CD45RA+ naive and CD45RA-negative memory subsets that the CD4+ cells were split. Of note for this clone: What it recognizes is unknown.

This CDR3 contains 16 residues. Study-wide findings and caveats: It was anticipated that sequencing depth would influence how many clonotypes donors shared. All-four-donor shared clonotypes had higher generation probabilities than non-shared clonotypes did.

Method: immunoSEQ multiplex PCR; TCRdb's copy keeps in-frame clones and lacks some. The data show some 660,000 clones, around four fifths seen once. The clonotype comes from a woman aged 30 to 39 in good health. The sequenced sample was memory CD4+ T cells sorted from blood. The sample's subset: CD45RA-negative fraction. This chain uses TRBV21-1 with TRBJ2-1. TRBV21-1 is a known pseudogene. The CDR3 region is CASSKGGGRGDNEQFF. The CDR3 DNA reads TGTGCCAGCAGCAAAGGTGGTGGGAGAGGGGACAATGAGCAGTTCTTC.